A selection of T cell receptor beta chains follows, all from one sample in a study of PD-L1 blockade in urothelial cancer. Sequencing used immunoSEQ multiplex PCR; TCRdb keeps in-frame clones, though not all of them. This sample has some 25,000 clones, with approximately 81% found just once. The specimen was PBMCs, collected around atezolizumab (anti-PD-L1) treatment. Every receptor here comes from a man between 65 and 85 years old with urothelial cancer. The CDR3 runs from the conserved cysteine through the conserved F or W. A D gene is named only where the DNA matches it firmly. The size entry is marked missing in some rows and otherwise reads once, few, many or a size class.

j_call: TRBJ2-3; clone_size: .; v_call: TRBV5-1; d_call: TRBD1; cdr3_aa: CASSFTGTGGSDTQYF; cdr3_nt: TGCGCCAGCAGCTTCACCGGGACAGGGGGGTCAGATACGCAGTATTTT
j_call: TRBJ2-7; clone_size: .; v_call: TRBV5-1; d_call: .; cdr3_aa: CASSLGDTAYEQYF; cdr3_nt: TGCGCCAGCAGCTTGGGTGACACGGCCTACGAGCAGTACTTC
j_call: TRBJ2-7; clone_size: .; v_call: TRBV7-9; d_call: TRBD2; cdr3_aa: CASSLRGLAGDRKIYEQYF; cdr3_nt: TGTGCCAGCAGCTTACGGGGACTAGCGGGAGACCGGAAAATATACGAGCAGTACTTC
j_call: TRBJ2-1; clone_size: .; v_call: TRBV19; d_call: .; cdr3_aa: CASSNSVVQSYNEQFF; cdr3_nt: TGTGCCAGTAGTAACTCGGTGGTCCAATCCTACAATGAGCAGTTCTTC
j_call: TRBJ2-1; clone_size: few; v_call: TRBV10-1; d_call: TRBD2; cdr3_aa: CASSEGGLGKSLENEQFF; cdr3_nt: TGCGCCAGCAGTGAGGGGGGACTAGGGAAAAGTTTGGAGAATGAGCAGTTCTTC
j_call: TRBJ2-1; clone_size: medium-sized; v_call: TRBV19; d_call: TRBD1; cdr3_aa: CASSASTGALYNEQFF; cdr3_nt: TGTGCCAGTAGTGCATCCACAGGGGCCCTCTACAATGAGCAGTTCTTC
j_call: TRBJ2-7; clone_size: once; v_call: TRBV28; d_call: TRBD1; cdr3_aa: CASSLSTFEGQGHEQYF; cdr3_nt: TGTGCCAGCAGTTTAAGTACGTTCGAGGGACAGGGTCACGAGCAGTACTTC
j_call: TRBJ2-7; clone_size: .; v_call: TRBV30; d_call: TRBD1; cdr3_aa: CAWRDLGQGTREQYF; cdr3_nt: TGTGCCTGGAGGGACCTTGGACAGGGGACGAGGGAGCAGTACTTC
j_call: TRBJ1-1; clone_size: .; v_call: TRBV9; d_call: .; cdr3_aa: CASSVATQGVNTEAFF; cdr3_nt: TGTGCCAGCAGCGTAGCTACCCAAGGGGTGAACACTGAAGCTTTCTTT
j_call: TRBJ1-4; clone_size: .; v_call: TRBV7-8; d_call: TRBD1; cdr3_aa: CASSLAGTGNEKLFF; cdr3_nt: TGTGCCAGCAGCTTAGCCGGGACAGGGAATGAAAAACTGTTTTTT
j_call: TRBJ2-2; clone_size: .; v_call: TRBV11-2; d_call: .; cdr3_aa: CASSLDRGRGSGGELFF; cdr3_nt: TGTGCCAGCAGCTTAGATCGGGGGAGGGGGAGTGGCGGGGAGCTGTTTTTT
j_call: TRBJ2-2; clone_size: .; v_call: TRBV11-2; d_call: TRBD2; cdr3_aa: CASRGTSGRGTGELFF; cdr3_nt: TGTGCCAGCAGAGGGACTAGCGGGAGGGGAACCGGGGAGCTGTTTTTT
j_call: TRBJ1-2; clone_size: .; v_call: TRBV2; d_call: TRBD1; cdr3_aa: CASSPPTGGLIYGYTF; cdr3_nt: TGTGCCAGCAGTCCCCCGACAGGGGGGCTAATCTATGGCTACACCTTC
j_call: TRBJ2-3; clone_size: once; v_call: TRBV19; d_call: .; cdr3_aa: CATSDQAQGTDTQYF; cdr3_nt: TGTGCCACCTCAGACCAGGCACAGGGCACAGATACGCAGTATTTT
j_call: TRBJ2-1; clone_size: once; v_call: TRBV5-1; d_call: .; cdr3_aa: CASSLSVLVNEQFF; cdr3_nt: TGCGCCAGCAGCTTGTCCGTATTAGTGAATGAGCAGTTCTTC
j_call: TRBJ2-3; clone_size: .; v_call: TRBV18; d_call: TRBD2; cdr3_aa: CASSPLGGLGDTQYF; cdr3_nt: TGTGCCAGCTCACCACTGGGAGGGTTAGGAGATACGCAGTATTTT
j_call: TRBJ1-3; clone_size: .; v_call: TRBV5-1; d_call: .; cdr3_aa: CASSSSPDSSSGNTIYF; cdr3_nt: TGCGCCAGCAGCTCGAGCCCGGACAGTTCCTCTGGAAACACCATATATTTT
j_call: TRBJ2-7; clone_size: .; v_call: TRBV10-3; d_call: TRBD1; cdr3_aa: CAIGSTGTYEQYF; cdr3_nt: TGTGCCATCGGATCGACAGGGACCTACGAGCAGTACTTC
j_call: TRBJ2-1; clone_size: .; v_call: TRBV5-1; d_call: TRBD2; cdr3_aa: CASSPSGADTYNEQFF; cdr3_nt: TGCGCCAGCAGTCCCAGCGGGGCCGACACCTACAATGAGCAGTTCTTC
j_call: TRBJ2-3; clone_size: .; v_call: TRBV10-3; d_call: .; cdr3_aa: CAISERELSTDTQYF; cdr3_nt: TGTGCCATCAGTGAGCGGGAGTTGAGCACAGATACGCAGTATTTT
j_call: TRBJ1-2; clone_size: few; v_call: TRBV18; d_call: .; cdr3_aa: CASSPGRETYGYTF; cdr3_nt: TGTGCCAGCTCACCCGGACGGGAGACCTATGGCTACACCTTC
j_call: TRBJ1-5; clone_size: .; v_call: TRBV5-5; d_call: TRBD1; cdr3_aa: CASSQGQGGVQPQHF; cdr3_nt: TGTGCCAGCAGCCAAGGACAGGGTGGAGTTCAGCCCCAGCATTTT
j_call: TRBJ1-5; clone_size: .; v_call: TRBV6-5; d_call: .; cdr3_aa: CASRVDRDQPQHF; cdr3_nt: TGTGCCAGCAGAGTAGACAGAGATCAGCCCCAGCATTTT
j_call: TRBJ2-7; clone_size: once; v_call: TRBV6-1; d_call: .; cdr3_aa: CASSEMGGYEQYF; cdr3_nt: TGTGCCAGCAGTGAAATGGGGGGCTACGAGCAGTACTTC
j_call: TRBJ1-2; clone_size: .; v_call: TRBV2; d_call: .; cdr3_aa: CASSVQGYGYTF; cdr3_nt: TGTGCCAGCAGTGTACAGGGCTATGGCTACACCTTC
j_call: TRBJ2-2; clone_size: .; v_call: TRBV30; d_call: .; cdr3_aa: CAWSLVNGELFF; cdr3_nt: TGTGCCTGGAGCCTAGTGAACGGGGAGCTGTTTTTT
j_call: TRBJ2-1; clone_size: few; v_call: TRBV7-7; d_call: TRBD1; cdr3_aa: CASSLAAGTADEQFF; cdr3_nt: TGTGCTAGCAGCTTAGCAGCCGGGACAGCGGATGAGCAGTTCTTC
j_call: TRBJ2-2; clone_size: .; v_call: TRBV6-5; d_call: .; cdr3_aa: CASRGAPRSGELFF; cdr3_nt: TGTGCCAGCCGGGGGGCCCCCCGGTCCGGGGAGCTGTTTTTT
j_call: TRBJ2-3; clone_size: .; v_call: TRBV7-9; d_call: TRBD1; cdr3_aa: CASSSRTGGFSTDTQYF; cdr3_nt: TGTGCCAGCAGCTCTCGGACAGGGGGCTTCAGCACAGATACGCAGTATTTT
j_call: TRBJ2-2; clone_size: .; v_call: TRBV5-6; d_call: .; cdr3_aa: CASSLVWETGELFF; cdr3_nt: TGTGCCAGCAGCTTGGTGTGGGAGACCGGGGAGCTGTTTTTT
j_call: TRBJ2-1; clone_size: .; v_call: TRBV18; d_call: TRBD1; cdr3_aa: CASSLDRADYNEQFF; cdr3_nt: TGTGCCAGCTCACTCGACAGGGCAGACTACAATGAGCAGTTCTTC
j_call: TRBJ1-5; clone_size: .; v_call: TRBV28; d_call: TRBD1; cdr3_aa: CASSPRLRQGGNQPQHF; cdr3_nt: TGTGCCAGCAGTCCCCGTCTTAGACAGGGTGGCAATCAGCCCCAGCATTTT
j_call: TRBJ2-2; clone_size: .; v_call: TRBV7-2; d_call: TRBD2; cdr3_aa: CASSLRGSGRAGGELFF; cdr3_nt: TGTGCCAGCAGCTTAAGGGGGAGCGGGAGGGCCGGCGGGGAGCTGTTTTTT